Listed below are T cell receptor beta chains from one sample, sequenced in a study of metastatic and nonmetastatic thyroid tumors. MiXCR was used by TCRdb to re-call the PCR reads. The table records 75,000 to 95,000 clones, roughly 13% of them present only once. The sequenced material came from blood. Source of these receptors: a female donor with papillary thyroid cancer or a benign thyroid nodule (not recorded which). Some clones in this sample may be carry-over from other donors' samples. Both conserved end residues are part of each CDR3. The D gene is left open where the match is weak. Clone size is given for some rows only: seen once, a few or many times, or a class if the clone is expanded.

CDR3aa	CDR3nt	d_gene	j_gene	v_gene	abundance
CASSLAGTSGKNEQFF	TGTGCCAGCAGCTTAGCCGGGACTAGCGGGAAAAATGAGCAGTTCTTC	TRBD2	TRBJ2-1	TRBV11-1	.
CATSDLTSGRTGELFF	TGTGCCACCAGTGATCTGACTAGCGGGCGAACCGGGGAGCTGTTTTTT	TRBD2	TRBJ2-2	TRBV24-1	many
CASSRGGTAYNSPLHF	TGTGCCAGCAGCCGGGGAGGGACAGCCTATAATTCACCCCTCCACTTT	TRBD1	TRBJ1-6	TRBV3-1	many
CASTGGGYYEQYF	TGTGCCAGCACGGGAGGAGGTTACTACGAGCAGTACTTC	TRBD2	TRBJ2-7	TRBV28	many
CASSLRQLTSTDTQYF	TGTGCCAGCAGCTTGCGACAGTTAACGAGCACAGATACGCAGTATTTT	.	TRBJ2-3	TRBV5-4	many
CASSLAGQGAYEQYF	TGTGCCAGCAGCTTAGCAGGACAGGGAGCCTACGAGCAGTACTTC	TRBD1	TRBJ2-7	TRBV7-9	many
CASSFGGNYGYTF	TGTGCCAGCAGCTTTGGCGGTAACTATGGCTACACCTTC	.	TRBJ1-2	TRBV5-6	many
CASSESGLAGPPYYEQYF	TGTGCCAGCAGTGAATCGGGACTAGCGGGACCTCCCTACTATGAGCAGTACTTC	TRBD2	TRBJ2-7	TRBV6-1	few
CSVPGGSYNSPLHF	TGCAGTGTACCAGGGGGCTCCTATAATTCACCCCTCCACTTT	TRBD1	TRBJ1-6	TRBV20-1	many
CASSVEAGDFGNTIYF	TGTGCCAGCAGCGTAGAGGCAGGGGACTTTGGAAACACCATATATTTT	.	TRBJ1-3	TRBV9	many
CASSQDRYRLNTEAFF	TGCGCCAGCAGCCAAGATCGGTACCGGCTGAACACTGAAGCTTTCTTT	.	TRBJ1-1	TRBV4-1	many
CASAPQGHTQYF	TGTGCCAGCGCGCCCCAGGGACATACGCAGTATTTT	.	TRBJ2-3	TRBV2	many
CASSPGGEFGELFF	TGTGCCAGCAGCCCTGGAGGGGAGTTCGGGGAGCTGTTTTTT	.	TRBJ2-2	TRBV3-1	many
CSARGSSVTQYF	TGCAGTGCTAGAGGCTCATCGGTGACCCAGTACTTC	.	TRBJ2-5	TRBV20-1	many
CASSYSGGPQETQYF	TGCGCCAGCAGTTACTCCGGGGGGCCACAAGAGACCCAGTACTTC	.	TRBJ2-5	TRBV6-2/TRBV6-3	.
CASSLVSEGSGTGELFF	TGCGCCAGCAGCTTGGTTAGTGAGGGGTCGGGCACCGGGGAGCTGTTTTTT	.	TRBJ2-2	TRBV5-1	many
CASSTQDRYFDPQHF	TGTGCCAGCAGTACTCAGGACAGATACTTTGACCCCCAGCATTTT	.	TRBJ1-5	TRBV28	few
CASSLTENTIYF	TGTGCCAGCAGTTTAACAGAAAACACCATATATTTT	.	TRBJ1-3	TRBV28	many
CSARDGGRNTEAFF	TGCAGTGCTAGAGACGGCGGGAGGAACACTGAAGCTTTCTTT	.	TRBJ1-1	TRBV20-1	many
CSASVGRGEQFF	TGCAGTGCTAGTGTCGGGAGGGGCGAGCAGTTCTTC	TRBD2	TRBJ2-1	TRBV20-1	many
CASSLAGVLRNEQYF	TGTGCCAGCAGCTTAGCGGGAGTTTTAAGGAACGAGCAGTACTTC	.	TRBJ2-7	TRBV7-2	many
CASSLTGLMTEAFF	TGTGCCAGCAGCCTTACAGGGTTGATGACTGAAGCTTTCTTT	.	TRBJ1-1	TRBV14	many
CASSRQAGTYEQYF	TGCGCCAGCAGTCGGCAAGCGGGAACCTACGAGCAGTACTTC	TRBD2	TRBJ2-7	TRBV5-1	many
CASSPYGGTRSHHEQFF	TGTGCCAGCAGCCCTTACGGGGGGACTAGATCTCATCATGAGCAGTTCTTC	TRBD2	TRBJ2-1	TRBV7-6	many
CASSLATSGANVLTF	TGTGCCAGCAGTTTAGCGACCTCTGGGGCCAACGTCCTGACTTTC	.	TRBJ2-6	TRBV12-3/TRBV12-4	many
CASSSGQINSPLHF	TGTGCCAGCAGTTCCGGACAGATTAATTCACCCCTCCACTTT	.	TRBJ1-6	TRBV28	many
CASSQRDRANEKLFF	TGCGCCAGCAGCCAACGGGACAGGGCTAATGAAAAACTGTTTTTT	TRBD1	TRBJ1-4	TRBV4-1	.
CASTGTSNTGELFF	TGTGCCAGTACCGGGACTAGCAATACCGGGGAGCTGTTTTTT	TRBD2	TRBJ2-2	TRBV2	.
CASSVVGDGSSSTDTQYF	TGTGCCAGCAGCGTAGTCGGTGACGGATCTTCTAGCACAGATACGCAGTATTTT	.	TRBJ2-3	TRBV9	.
CAWSVSAAHTYEQYF	TGTGCCTGGAGTGTGTCTGCAGCCCATACCTACGAGCAGTACTTC	.	TRBJ2-7	TRBV30	many
CASSYSGTSYNEQFF	TGTGCCAGCAGTTACTCGGGCACCAGCTACAATGAGCAGTTCTTC	.	TRBJ2-1	TRBV6-2/TRBV6-3	many
CASKSLADTQYF	TGTGCCAGCAAGTCGCTGGCAGATACGCAGTATTTT	.	TRBJ2-3	TRBV6-2/TRBV6-3	few
CASSFASGVNEQFF	TGTGCCAGCAGCTTCGCGTCAGGGGTCAATGAGCAGTTCTTC	.	TRBJ2-1	TRBV7-9	many